The sequence of this TCR beta chain was determined in a study of Tregs in tolerant kidney transplant recipients. General observations from the study: In tolerant patients, donor-specific Tregs outgrew total Tregs, suggesting antigen-driven expansion. Expanding Tregs on activated donor B cells appeared to best identify donor-specific TCRbeta clones. This study did not directly address biological reproducibility. Findings come from small patient numbers and require larger validation.

Libraries were prepared by immunoSEQ multiplex PCR; TCRdb keeps only in-frame clonotypes and omits some of them. The repertoire table contains about 16,000 clones. For this clone: The antigen remains unidentified.

Related graft donors supplied nonmyeloablative bone marrow transplants, and mixed chimerism was transient. The TCR comes from a human patient who received a combined kidney and bone marrow transplant. Among the T cells, some may be from the graft donor. Sequenced material: CD4+ T cells from blood (PBMCs), taken 12 months after the transplant.

The CDR3 DNA, read in part, is TGTGCCAGCAGCCTCGACAAGTATGGC. Its protein product is CASSLDKYG. The CDR3 in full is CASSLDKYGYTF. J is TRBJ1-2 and V is TRBV5-4, with D uncertain. Read coverage stops 3 residues before the CDR3 terminus; the germline J gene supplies the remainder. The germline V gene has CDR1 SGHNT and CDR2 YYREEE (reference sequence). The CDR3 has 12 amino acids. V was pared by 4 bases and J by 5 bases, with 9 bases between.